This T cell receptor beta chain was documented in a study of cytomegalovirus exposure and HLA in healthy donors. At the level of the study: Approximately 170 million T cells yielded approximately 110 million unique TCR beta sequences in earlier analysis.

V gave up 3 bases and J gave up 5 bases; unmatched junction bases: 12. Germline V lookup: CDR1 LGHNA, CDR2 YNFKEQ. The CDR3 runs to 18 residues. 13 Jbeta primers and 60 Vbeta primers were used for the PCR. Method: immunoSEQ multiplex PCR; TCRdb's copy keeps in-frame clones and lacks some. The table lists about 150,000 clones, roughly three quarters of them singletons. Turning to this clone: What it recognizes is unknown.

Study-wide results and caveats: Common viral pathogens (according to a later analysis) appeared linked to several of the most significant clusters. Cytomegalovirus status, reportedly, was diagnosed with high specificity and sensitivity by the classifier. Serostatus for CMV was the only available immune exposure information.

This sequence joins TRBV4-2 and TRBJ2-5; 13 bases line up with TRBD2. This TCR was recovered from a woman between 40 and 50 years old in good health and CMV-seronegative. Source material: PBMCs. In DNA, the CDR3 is TGTGCCAGCAGCCAGCCCGGGACTAGCGGGGTAGGGTCGGAGACCCAGTACTTC. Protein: CASSQPGTSGVGSETQYF.